This is a list of T cell receptor beta chains from one sample in a study of tumor-infiltrating lymphocytes in primary liver carcinoma. TCRdb re-called the multiplex PCR reads through MiXCR, storing one row per CDR3 protein. The table has about 64,000 distinct CDR3 sequences, roughly 70% seen once. The sequenced sample consisted of liver tumor tissue from sampling region 4. The receptors shown here come from a man in his forties with primary liver carcinoma and hepatitis B virus infection. CDR3s leave out the opening cysteine and the closing phenylalanine or tryptophan.

TRBJ2-3,TRBV6-2/TRBV6-3,12,ASNPRLGADTQY
TRBJ2-5,TRBV4-3,11,ASSQEGGGTQY
TRBJ2-5,TRBV7-9,12,ASSTTAWGETRY
TRBJ2-5,TRBV11-1,13,ASSFNLGLQETQY
TRBJ2-3,TRBV29-1,14,SVRGLAGGRADTQY
TRBJ2-5,TRBV6-6,11,ASSPNRVGTQY
TRBJ2-3,TRBV29-1,12,SVAGGQERDTQY
TRBJ2-5,TRBV28,15,ASSSQGCRGSRETQY
TRBJ2-2,TRBV7-8,13,ASSRAGGGPGELF
TRBJ2-5,TRBV29-1,11,SGIQGRGETQY
TRBJ2-5,TRBV11-2,11,ASSLALEETQC
TRBJ2-5,TRBV6-1,13,TSSEIPGGQVAQY
TRBJ2-3,TRBV11-1,13,ASSEGEGMTDTQY
TRBJ1-6,TRBV7-8,13,VSSLSQDGNSPLH
TRBJ2-3,TRBV6-9,14,ASNPIAGEVTDTQY
TRBJ2-5,TRBV20-1,12,SAILAGGPTTQY
TRBJ2-3,TRBV11-2,13,ASSTEISGTDMQY
TRBJ2-3,TRBV19,13,ASSVVGTGRDTQY
TRBJ1-1,TRBV10-3,11,ASKGGVNTEAF
TRBJ2-7,TRBV29-1,9,SAGAAHEQY
TRBJ2-6,TRBV5-5,12,ASSMWSGANILT
TRBJ2-1,TRBV7-8,13,ASNASTGSYDEQF
TRBJ2-1,TRBV11-2,14,AGCLELLAGMNEQF
TRBJ2-2,TRBV11-1,13,ASSYTGPFPGGLF
TRBJ2-7,TRBV6-6,12,ASRTTSGSYVQY
TRBJ2-5,TRBV12-3/TRBV12-4,11,ASPPAGVETQY
TRBJ2-7,TRBV6-1,13,ASSAGTVGSYEQY
TRBJ2-7,TRBV7-9,13,ANSSRQGKGYEQY
TRBJ1-1,TRBV14,12,ACTLRRWGTEAF
TRBJ1-5,TRBV5-1,13,ASSLEGTSNQPKH
TRBJ2-2,TRBV11-2,15,ASGSTLGGANTGELF
TRBJ1-4,TRBV11-2,13,ASNLDGFANEKPF
TRBJ2-7,TRBV13,12,ASSEGTSPYKQY
TRBJ2-7,TRBV11-1,13,ASSPSRDSSYEQC
TRBJ1-2,TRBV11-2,11,ASSLEWNYGYT
TRBJ2-3,TRBV6-1,10,ARWGWTDTQY
TRBJ2-1,TRBV4-1,16,ANNQGFRELSKYNEQF
TRBJ2-1,TRBV5-1,13,PSSWTSGRDNEQF
TRBJ1-5,TRBV11-2,16,ASSLSRDLRSGNQPQH
TRBJ2-7,TRBV29-1,10,SRGYSAYEQY
TRBJ2-1,TRBV4-1,13,ASSIIGGSFNEQF
TRBJ2-5,TRBV11-2,14,ASSRIPGGGKEAQY
TRBJ1-2,TRBV28,12,TSSLTRGSYGYT
TRBJ2-5,TRBV4-1,13,ASSHAGQTQETHY
TRBJ2-1,TRBV4-3,14,ASSQVAQRSYNEQF
TRBJ2-3,TRBV4-1,16,ASSQDGSLVASTDTQY
TRBJ2-5,TRBV4-1,16,ASSQESRGSATGETQY
TRBJ2-2,TRBV4-2,15,VSSQDLGTVNTEELF
TRBJ2-7,TRBV5-6,13,ASSLVGQGSYEQY
TRBJ2-1,TRBV5-1,18,ASSSPYRGLAGASYNEKF
TRBJ2-1,TRBV11-2,11,ASTLNDDYEQF
TRBJ2-5,TRBV11-2,18,ASSPSRGLSDSFYGETQY
TRBJ2-1,TRBV13,17,ASSLGLGLADSSYHVQF
TRBJ2-3,TRBV6-6,12,ASRYSGSTDTQY
TRBJ2-1,TRBV6-2/TRBV6-3,9,ASRLRNEQS
TRBJ1-2,TRBV6-1,11,ASSEVPHYGYT
TRBJ2-3,TRBV5-4,13,ASSTERARADTQY
TRBJ2-2,TRBV7-9,16,ASSPGVSAGRFTGELF